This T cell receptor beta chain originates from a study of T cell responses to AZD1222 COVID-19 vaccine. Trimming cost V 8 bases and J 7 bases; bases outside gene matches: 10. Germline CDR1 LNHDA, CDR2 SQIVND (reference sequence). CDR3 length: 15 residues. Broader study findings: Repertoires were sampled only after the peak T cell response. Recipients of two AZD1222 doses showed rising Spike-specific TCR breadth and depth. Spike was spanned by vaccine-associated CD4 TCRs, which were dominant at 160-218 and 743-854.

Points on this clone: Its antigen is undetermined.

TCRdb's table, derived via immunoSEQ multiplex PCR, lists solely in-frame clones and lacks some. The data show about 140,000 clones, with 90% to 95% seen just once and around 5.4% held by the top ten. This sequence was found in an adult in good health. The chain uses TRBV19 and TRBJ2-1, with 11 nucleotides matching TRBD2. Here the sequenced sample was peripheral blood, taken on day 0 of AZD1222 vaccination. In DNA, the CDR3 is TGTGCCAGTGCCGCCCTAGCGGGGGGAAGAAATGAGCAGTTCTTC. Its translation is CASAALAGGRNEQFF.